The 23 T cell receptor beta chains in this list originate from one sample, sequenced in a study of metastatic and nonmetastatic thyroid tumors (dated by TCRdb to 2019 to 2021). Preparation of the library involved PCR. The sequencing machine was an Illumina HiSeq 4000. Using fastp at Q25 and MiXCR, TCRdb reprocessed the public reads and kept productive beta chains. The sample table shows some 41,000 clones, and approximately 28% are seen once. Of the sample, 9.9% falls within the top ten clones. None of the patients had been given any treatment before thyroid surgery. Sequencing input: blood. These TCRs come from a male donor with papillary thyroid cancer or a benign thyroid nodule (not recorded which). Some clones in this sample may be carry-over from other donors' samples.

With respect to this clone: The junction and the germline gene differ at one end; a read error may be behind it. The chain combines TRBV6-1 with TRBJ1-5; tentative D call: TRBD1 (5 bases). The germline V gene has CDR1 MNHNS and CDR2 SASEGT. This CDR3 is built from 14 residues. The CDR3 sequence is CSSLGPGGFVPQHF. Here the CDR3 DNA reads TGTTCCAGCCTAGGACCGGGGGGGTTTGTGCCCCAACATTTT.

This chain connects TRBV20-1 to TRBJ1-6; 8 positions agree with TRBD1. This CDR3 comprises 15 residues. Per the germline V gene, CDR1 is DFQATT and CDR2 is SNEGSKA (reference sequence). Trimming took 4 bases from V and 8 from J; bases not matched to a gene: 10. CDR3 region: CSAMRRDRPYSPLHF. Written as DNA, the CDR3 is TGCAGTGCTATGCGCCGGGACAGGCCCTATTCACCCCTCCACTTT.

CDR3 residues: CASSMGGASDTQYF. The CDR3 nucleotides read TGTGCCAGTAGTATGGGTGGGGCAAGTGATACGCAGTATTTT. The chain couples TRBV19 to TRBJ2-3; possibly TRBD1 for D (5 bases). CDR1 and CDR2 from the germline V gene are LNHDA and SQIVND (reference sequence). CDR3 length equals 14 residues. Trimming left V 3 bases short and J 6 bases short, with 13 bases between.

Of note for this clone: The CDR3 does not close with the conserved phenylalanine or tryptophan, likely indicating a read error. The J gene is TRBJ2-1, the V gene TRBV10-1, with TRBD1 as a possible D gene (5 bases). Germline loops: CDR1 WNHNN, CDR2 SYGVQD (reference sequence). The CDR3 spans 16 residues. CDR3 bases: TGCGCCAGCCGTGAGTCCGGAAGGGGCTCCTACTATCAGCAGTTCCTC. As protein: CASRESGRGSYYQQFL.

Notes on this clone: Germline is not matched at one junction end, which may reflect a read error. The rearrangement uses TRBV20-1 and TRBJ2-7; D is ambiguous. The CDR3 sequence is 12 residues long. CDR1 and CDR2 (germline): DFQATT, SNEGSKA (reference sequence). The CDR3 sequence is CSASAGRYEQCF. The DNA for the CDR3 is TGCAGTGCTAGCGCCGGGCGATACGAGCAGTGCTTC.

This clone was seen a few times. The V call is TRBV28, the J call TRBJ2-7, with D unclear. From germline, CDR1 is MDHEN and CDR2 SYDVKM. The CDR3 sequence is 13 residues long. Between the trimmed V and J ends, which lost 8 bases and 0 bases, there was a span of 11 bases. CDR3 sequence (DNA): TGTGCCAGCCTAGTGAGCAGCTCCTACGAGCAGTACTTC. Protein sequence: CASLVSSSYEQYF. The variable domain in full, completed from reference TRBV28 and TRBJ2-7, reads DVKVTQSSRYLVKRTGEKVFLECVQDMDHENMFWYRQDPGLGLRLIYFSYDVKMKEKGDIPEGYSVSREKKERFSLILESASTNQTSMYLCASLVSSSYEQYFGPGTRLTVT.

This clone occurred many times. The J gene is TRBJ2-7, the V gene TRBV2; a possible D gene is TRBD2 (5 bases). The V and J ends lost 2 bases and 4 bases respectively, with 18 bases between them. CDR3 length: 16 residues. The germline CDR1 and CDR2 sequences are SNHLY and FYNNEI. Here the CDR3 DNA reads TGTGCCAGCAGTGAATGGCGGGCAGACGTTAATTACGAGCAGTACTTC. Translating it yields CASSEWRADVNYEQYF.

This clone was seen repeatedly, ten times or more. The J gene is TRBJ2-3, the V gene TRBV4-2, with TRBD2 matching over 9 bases. CDR3 length: 16 amino acids. The V gene end was trimmed by 1 base and the J gene end by 3 bases; junction bases not matched to a gene: 5. Germline values: CDR1 LGHNA, CDR2 YNFKEQ. For the CDR3, the DNA is TGTGCCAGCAGCCAAGCGACTAGCGGTGAAACAGATACGCAGTATTTT. This translates into CASSQATSGETDTQYF.

In its sample, this clone ranks as medium-sized (0.01 to 0.1%). The chain carries TRBV6-1 and TRBJ2-1, with 7 bases matching TRBD1. Per germline, CDR1 MNHNS and CDR2 SASEGT. This CDR3 spans 16 amino acids. Unmatched junction bases numbered 12, after V lost 1 base and J lost 9 bases. Here the CDR3 DNA reads TGTGCCAGCAGTGAAGATATGAGACAGGGAGCAAGTGAGCAGTTCTTC. Translating it yields CASSEDMRQGASEQFF.

The chain joins TRBV28 to TRBJ1-3; D is unclear. CDR1 MDHEN and CDR2 SYDVKM come from the germline V gene. The CDR3 contains 15 residues. The V and J ends lost 7 bases and 1 base respectively, with 14 bases between them. The CDR3 reads CASIGHLGSGNTIYF. CDR3 sequence (DNA): TGTGCCAGCATCGGTCACCTTGGGTCTGGAAACACCATATATTTT. The full variable domain, in which reference TRBV28 and TRBJ1-3 provide the parts outside the CDR3, is DVKVTQSSRYLVKRTGEKVFLECVQDMDHENMFWYRQDPGLGLRLIYFSYDVKMKEKGDIPEGYSVSREKKERFSLILESASTNQTSMYLCASIGHLGSGNTIYFGEGSWLTVV.

This clone was detected a few times. The J gene is TRBJ2-7, the V gene TRBV6-1; TRBD2 matches at 8 bases. CDR3 length: 13 residues. Germline CDR1 and CDR2: MNHNS and SASEGT. Trimming at V came to 11 bases and at J to 4 bases, leaving 10 bases not matched to a gene. This CDR3 reads CAFSGGGGYEQYF. CDR3 coding DNA: TGTGCCTTCTCCGGGGGGGGAGGATACGAGCAGTACTTC.

The CDR3 loop is CAWSIVGGSGELFF. The CDR3 nucleotides read TGTGCCTGGAGTATAGTAGGGGGCAGCGGGGAGCTGTTTTTT. V is TRBV30 and J is TRBJ2-2; 7 bases map to TRBD1. Losses at the gene ends were 2 bases for V and 7 bases for J; bases not matched to a gene: 7. The CDR3 runs to 14 residues. Looked up from germline, CDR1 is GTSNPN and CDR2 is SVGIG (reference sequence).

With regard to this clone: A junction boundary mismatches the germline segment, possibly from a read error. J is TRBJ2-3 and V is TRBV2; no firm D call. This CDR3 has 12 residues. In germline, CDR1 is SNHLY, CDR2 FYNNEI. Written as DNA, the CDR3 is TGTGCCAGCAGTGTAGGCACATATACGCAGTATTTT. Translated: CASSVGTYTQYF.

The genes are TRBV19 and TRBJ1-6; D may be TRBD1 (5 bases). The germline V gene encodes CDR1 LNHDA and CDR2 SQIVND (reference sequence). The V end lost 4 bases, the J end lost 7 bases, and 14 bases lay between the germline ends. This CDR3 has 15 amino acids. The CDR3 DNA reads as TGTGCCAGTAGTAGGCAGGGAAGGTGGAATTCACCCCTCCACTTT. This sequence encodes CASSRQGRWNSPLHF.

This clone was counted ten times or more. The V and J genes are TRBV30 and TRBJ1-6; D gene uncertain. Germline-derived CDR1 and CDR2 are GTSNPN and SVGIG (reference sequence). V was cut by 4 bases and J by 4 bases, with 11 bases left in between. The CDR3 has 14 amino acids. The CDR3 region is CAWMAEAYNSPLHF. The CDR3 DNA sequence: TGTGCCTGGATGGCGGAAGCATATAATTCACCCCTCCACTTT.

Only a few counts were recorded for this clone. The germline gene is not matched at one end of the junction; a read error may be the cause. V and J are TRBV28 and TRBJ1-3; D is unresolved. The CDR3 extends over 14 amino acids. Germline CDR1 and CDR2: MDHEN and SYDVKM. This chain's CDR3 is CAGSFQGSGNTIYF. The DNA for the CDR3 is TGTGCCGGCAGTTTTCAAGGGTCTGGAAACACCATATATTTT.

This clone has a count of ten or more. V and J are TRBV3-1 and TRBJ1-1; D is unclear. CDR3 length: 12 amino acids. The V end was cut by 6 bases, the J end by 0 bases, with 5 bases between. From germline, CDR1 is LGHDT and CDR2 YNNKEL (reference sequence). CDR3 residues: CASRSMNTEAFF. The CDR3 DNA is TGTGCCAGCAGGTCAATGAACACTGAAGCTTTCTTT.

As to this clone: An end of the junction differs from the germline gene, which may be a read error. The same CDR3 arises from other DNA sequences in this sample as well. The chain recombines TRBV28 with TRBJ1-4; the D gene is possibly TRBD1 (5 bases). The germline V gene encodes CDR1 MDHEN and CDR2 SYDVKM. This CDR3 region has 15 residues. For the CDR3, the DNA is TGTGCCAGCCGATTCTCTTTGGGGGGTAATGAAAAACTGTTCTTT. It encodes CASRFSLGGNEKLFF.

This clone was seen only a few times. V and J are TRBV6-2 or TRBV6-3 and TRBJ2-1, with unresolved D. Germline CDR1 and CDR2: MNHEY and SVGEGT. V lost 7 bases and J 2 bases, leaving 9 bases between the germline ends. CDR3 size: 13 residues. In DNA, the CDR3 is TGTGCCAGCAAACTTAGGACCTACAATGAGCAGTTCTTC. Translating gives CASKLRTYNEQFF.

This clone is labeled as medium-sized. The CDR3 nucleotides read TGTGCCAGTAAGACCGGATATAATTCACCCCTCCACTTT. Protein product: CASKTGYNSPLHF. The chain carries TRBV28 and TRBJ1-6, with D hard to call. Trimming took off 9 bases at V and 4 bases at J, with 10 bases between the two ends. Looked up from germline, CDR1 is MDHEN and CDR2 is SYDVKM. This CDR3 contains 13 residues.

This clone has ten or more counts. The rearrangement links TRBV11-3 to TRBJ2-3; the D gene is possibly TRBD2 (6 bases). The CDR3 spans 16 residues. Trimming pared 2 bases from V and 5 bases from J, leaving 17 bases between. Germline lookup yields CDR1 SGHNT and CDR2 YENEEA. CDR3 sequence reads: CASSLRRPLRGDTQYF. The CDR3 DNA reads TGTGCCAGCAGCTTACGGCGGCCCTTGCGGGGAGATACGCAGTATTTT. Variable domain in full (rest from reference TRBV11-3 and TRBJ2-3): EAGVVQSPRYKIIEKKQPVAFWCNPISGHNTLYWYLQNLGQGPELLIRYENEEAVDDSQLPKDRFSAERLKGVDSTLKIQPAELGDSAVYLCASSLRRPLRGDTQYFGPGTRLTVL.

Points on this clone: A read error may account for a junction end that differs from germline. The CDR3 here is CSASDLGKSYNEQFF. CDR3 DNA: TGCAGCGCTAGTGATCTAGGGAAAAGCTACAATGAGCAGTTCTTC. This rearrangement joins TRBV20-1 to TRBJ2-1; D unclear. This CDR3 is 15 amino acids long. The germline V gene has CDR1 DFQATT and CDR2 SNEGSKA (reference sequence).

This clone has a count of ten or more. V and J are TRBV12-3 or TRBV12-4 and TRBJ2-7, with D possibly being TRBD1 (5 bases). The V and J ends lost 1 base and 6 bases respectively, with 7 bases between them. CDR3 length equals 12 residues. The CDR3 sequence: CASSLGTSEQYF. The CDR3 DNA follows: TGTGCCAGCAGTTTAGGGACAAGCGAGCAGTACTTC.